This T cell receptor (beta chain) was sequenced in a study of cytomegalovirus exposure and HLA in healthy donors. Study results and caveats: Per a prior analysis, the majority of TCR beta V segments were productive roughly 87% or roughly 30% of the time.

CDR1 is SGHRS, CDR2 YFSETQ, per germline. The CDR3 runs to 16 residues. V was clipped by 6 bases and J by 1 base, with 17 bases between them. This clone was observed once. Its antigen is not known. Donors likely had unrecorded immune exposures despite being nominally healthy when sampled. Use of 60 Vbeta and 13 Jbeta primers characterized the PCR. Data came from immunoSEQ multiplex PCR; TCRdb stores just in-frame clones and leaves some out. The table includes roughly 100,000 clones, approximately 71% detected once. This TCR was recovered from a male donor in good health and CMV-seropositive. The sequenced material came from PBMCs. The genes are TRBV5-1 and TRBJ2-1, with D possibly TRBD2 on 5 matching bases. CDR3 region: CASTLGRERSYNEQFF. The CDR3 bases are TGCGCCAGCACCCTCGGACGGGAACGGTCCTACAATGAGCAGTTCTTC.